This TCR beta chain was captured in a study of T cell changes during pregnancy in multiple sclerosis. Profiling relied on immunoSEQ multiplex PCR, and the TCRdb table lists in-frame clones only, not all of them. The sample lists more than 55,000 clones; 90% to 95% were seen once. The junction had 8 bases not matched to a gene; V was cut back by 7 bases and J by 7 bases. Germline V gene data show CDR1 as LNHDA and CDR2 as SQIVND (reference sequence). The CDR3 totals 13 residues. The chain couples TRBV19 to TRBJ1-1; TRBD1 agrees at 8 bases. The sequence derives from a female donor with multiple sclerosis, enrolled in a pregnancy study. The source material was peripheral blood, sampled in the third trimester of pregnancy. The CDR3 DNA sequence: TGTGCCAGTACTCCGGCAGGGGGCCTTGAAGCTTTCTTT. Its protein product is CASTPAGGLEAFF.